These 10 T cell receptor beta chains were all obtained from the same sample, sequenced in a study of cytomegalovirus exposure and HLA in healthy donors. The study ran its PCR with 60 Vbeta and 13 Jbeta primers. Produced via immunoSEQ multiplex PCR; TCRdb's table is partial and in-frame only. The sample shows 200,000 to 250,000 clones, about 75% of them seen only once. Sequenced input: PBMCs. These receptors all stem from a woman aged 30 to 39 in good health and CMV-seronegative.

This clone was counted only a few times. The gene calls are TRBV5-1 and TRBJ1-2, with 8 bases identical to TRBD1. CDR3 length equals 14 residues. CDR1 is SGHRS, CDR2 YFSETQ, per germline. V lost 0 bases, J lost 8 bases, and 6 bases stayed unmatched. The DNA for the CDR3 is TGCGCCAGCAGCTTGGCCGACAGGGGAGGGGGCTACACCTTC. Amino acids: CASSLADRGGGYTF.

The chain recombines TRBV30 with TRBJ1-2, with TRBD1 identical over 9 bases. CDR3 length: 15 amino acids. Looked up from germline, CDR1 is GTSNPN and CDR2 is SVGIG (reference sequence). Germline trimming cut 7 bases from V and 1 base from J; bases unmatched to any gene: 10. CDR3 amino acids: CALHYRGLVNYGYTF. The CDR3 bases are TGTGCCTTACACTACAGGGGGCTAGTTAACTATGGCTACACCTTC.

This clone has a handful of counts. The chain's CDR3 is CASIGGPGQFF. CDR3 coding DNA: TGTGCCAGTATCGGAGGGCCAGGGCAGTTCTTC. The chain has TRBV19 and TRBJ2-1; D might be TRBD2 (6 bases). V was clipped by 7 bases and J by 12 bases, with 13 bases between them. Germline lookup yields CDR1 LNHDA and CDR2 SQIVND (reference sequence). The CDR3 is 11 residues long.

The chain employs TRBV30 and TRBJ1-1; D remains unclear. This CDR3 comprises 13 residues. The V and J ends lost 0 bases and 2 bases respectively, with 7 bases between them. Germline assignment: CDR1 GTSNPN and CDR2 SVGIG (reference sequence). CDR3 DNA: TGTGCCTGGAGTGTACACAGCAACACTGAAGCTTTCTTT. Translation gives CAWSVHSNTEAFF.

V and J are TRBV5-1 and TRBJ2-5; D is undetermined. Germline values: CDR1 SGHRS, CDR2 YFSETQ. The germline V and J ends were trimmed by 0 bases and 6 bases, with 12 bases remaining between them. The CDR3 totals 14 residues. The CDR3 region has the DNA TGCGCCAGCAGCTTGGTGGCAGGTGAAAAGACCCAGTACTTC. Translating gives CASSLVAGEKTQYF.

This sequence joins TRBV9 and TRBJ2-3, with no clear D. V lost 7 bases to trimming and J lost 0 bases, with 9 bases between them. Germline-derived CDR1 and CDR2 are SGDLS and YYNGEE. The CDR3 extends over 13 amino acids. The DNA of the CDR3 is TGTGCCAGCTCCGAGGTCAGCACAGATACGCAGTATTTT. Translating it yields CASSEVSTDTQYF.

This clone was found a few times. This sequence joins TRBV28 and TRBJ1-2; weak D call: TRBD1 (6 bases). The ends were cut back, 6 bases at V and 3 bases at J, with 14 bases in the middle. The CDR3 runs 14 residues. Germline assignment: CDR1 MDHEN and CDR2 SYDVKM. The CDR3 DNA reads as TGTGCCAGCAGCCCGCGGGGGCTGTACTATGGCTACACCTTC. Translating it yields CASSPRGLYYGYTF.

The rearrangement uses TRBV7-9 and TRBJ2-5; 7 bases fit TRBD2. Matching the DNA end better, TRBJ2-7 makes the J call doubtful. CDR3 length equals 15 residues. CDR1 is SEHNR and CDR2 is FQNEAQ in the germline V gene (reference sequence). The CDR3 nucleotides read TGTGCCAGCAGCTTAGTGGGTAGCGGGCAAATCGAGCAGTACTTC. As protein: CASSLVGSGQIEQYF.

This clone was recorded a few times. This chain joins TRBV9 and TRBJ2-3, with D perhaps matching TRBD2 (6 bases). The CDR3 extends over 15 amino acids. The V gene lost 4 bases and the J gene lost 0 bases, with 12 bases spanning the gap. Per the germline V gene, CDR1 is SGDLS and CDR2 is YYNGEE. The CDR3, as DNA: TGTGCCAGCAGCCGGACTACAACTAGCACAGATACGCAGTATTTT. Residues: CASSRTTTSTDTQYF.

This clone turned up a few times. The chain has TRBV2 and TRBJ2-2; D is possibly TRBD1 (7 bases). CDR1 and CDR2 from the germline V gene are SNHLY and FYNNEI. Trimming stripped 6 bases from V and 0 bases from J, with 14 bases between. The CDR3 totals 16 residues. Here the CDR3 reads CASSIDREANTGELFF. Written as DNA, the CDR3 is TGTGCCAGCAGCATCGACAGGGAGGCGAACACCGGGGAGCTGTTTTTT.